Listed below are T cell receptor beta chains from one sample, sequenced in a study of T-cell reconstitution after alpha-beta-depleted transplantation in children. TCRdb itself ran the PCR reads through MiXCR, one entry per CDR3 protein. The repertoire has around 450,000 distinct CDR3 sequences, roughly 16% of them found once; the top ten carry roughly 29%. Here the sequenced sample was PBMCs, mostly from graft donor cells, taken 360 days after TCRalphabeta/CD19-depleted stem cell transplant. The receptors were gathered from a boy less than two years old who had a stem cell transplant for Wiskott-Aldrich syndrome, so the T cells may come from the graft donor. Each CDR3 is given with its conserved first and last residue. A D gene is named only where the DNA matches it firmly. Part of the rows lack a size; the others show once, few, many or a class for expanded clones.

>TRBJ2-1|.|.|TRBV11-2
TGTGCCAGCAGCTTAGATCGATCCCCTGAGCAGTTCTTC
CASSLDRSPEQFF
>TRBJ2-1|.|.|TRBV4-1
TGCGCCAGCAGCCAAGCTCTCTCCGAGAATGAGCAGTTCTTC
CASSQALSENEQFF
>TRBJ2-5|many|.|TRBV4-1
TGCGCCAGCAGCCAAGAGAGCCTAGCCCCACTGTATGAGACCCAGTACTTC
CASSQESLAPLYETQYF
>TRBJ2-5|.|.|TRBV5-1
TGCGCCAGCAGCTTGGGGCCAGGGGTAACGGAGACCCAGTACTTC
CASSLGPGVTETQYF
>TRBJ1-1|few|.|TRBV3-1
TGTGCCAGCAGGCTCCAGGGTTACACTGAAGCTTTCTTT
CASRLQGYTEAFF
>TRBJ2-3|.|TRBD2|TRBV5-5
TGTGCCAGCAGCTTCCCCGGACTAGCGGGGGGCACAGATACGCAGTATTTT
CASSFPGLAGGTDTQYF
>TRBJ2-7|once|.|TRBV10-3
TGTGCCATCAGTGAGATTAGGGGGGGGCGGCCCTCCTACGAGCAGTACTTC
CAISEIRGGRPSYEQYF
>TRBJ2-6|.|.|TRBV4-1
TGCGCCAGCAGCCAAGTCACGGGGTGGGCCTCTGGGGCCAACGTCCTGACTTTC
CASSQVTGWASGANVLTF
>TRBJ1-1|.|.|TRBV12-3/TRBV12-4
TGTGCCAGCAGTTTTGGAAGGGAAGCTTTCTTT
CASSFGREAFF
>TRBJ1-6|.|.|TRBV9
TGTGCCAGCAGCGTAGCGGGAAGGAATAATTCACCCCTCCACTTT
CASSVAGRNNSPLHF
>TRBJ2-3|.|TRBD2|TRBV6-2/TRBV6-3
TGTGCCAGCAGGTTTCTAGCGGGAGGAACAGATACGCAGTATTTT
CASRFLAGGTDTQYF
>TRBJ2-1|many|TRBD1|TRBV11-2
TGTGCCAGCAGGGTGAACAGGGGATGTGAGCAGTTCTTC
CASRVNRGCEQFF
>TRBJ2-3|.|TRBD2|TRBV12-3/TRBV12-4
TGTGCCAGCAACGATCCCGGGACTAGCGCAGGAACAGATACGCAGTATTTT
CASNDPGTSAGTDTQYF
>TRBJ2-7|.|TRBD1|TRBV12-3/TRBV12-4
TGTGCCAGCAGTCATGGACAGGTCTACGAGCAGTACTTC
CASSHGQVYEQYF
>TRBJ2-1|few|.|TRBV15
TGTGCCACCAGCAGAGATCAGAGACTCCACGCGAAGGGCTACAATGAGCAGTTCTTC
CATSRDQRLHAKGYNEQFF
>TRBJ1-1|many|.|TRBV12-3/TRBV12-4
TGTGCCAGCAGTCCACGAGGGGGGCGTACTGAAGCTTTCTTT
CASSPRGGRTEAFF